The 3 T cell receptor beta chains listed next were all sequenced from one sample in a study of blood T cell repertoires in COVID-19. Measured with immunoSEQ multiplex PCR; TCRdb has only the in-frame clones, and not every one. Here the sample spans about 230,000 clones, around 80% being singletons. What was sequenced was peripheral blood. The receptors come from a man at least 80 years old with acute or convalescent COVID-19.

V usage is TRBV2 and J usage is TRBJ2-7; no clear D gene. V was pared by 4 bases and J by 2 bases, with 3 bases between. The CDR3 contains 11 residues. Germline V gene data show CDR1 as SNHLY and CDR2 as FYNNEI. CDR3 amino acids: CASSAPYEQYF. The CDR3 DNA is TGTGCCAGCAGTGCTCCCTACGAGCAGTACTTC.

This clone came up a few times. The V and J genes are TRBV5-1 and TRBJ2-1; a possible D gene is TRBD1 (5 bases). Germline-derived CDR1 and CDR2 are SGHRS and YFSETQ. This CDR3 has 16 amino acids. V was pared by 4 bases and J by 5 bases, with 19 bases between. CDR3 sequence reads: CASSGTGGLINNEQFF. CDR3 in DNA: TGCGCCAGCAGCGGTACAGGTGGATTAATAAACAATGAGCAGTTCTTC.

This chain joins TRBV30 and TRBJ1-1; TRBD1 matches 7 bases. This CDR3 is built from 13 residues. Germline V lookup: CDR1 GTSNPN, CDR2 SVGIG (reference sequence). V trimming: 3 bases; J trimming: 3 bases; junction bases outside the gene matches: 4. The CDR3 is CAWRGGLDTEAFF. CDR3 coding DNA: TGTGCCTGGAGAGGGGGCCTCGACACTGAAGCTTTCTTT.